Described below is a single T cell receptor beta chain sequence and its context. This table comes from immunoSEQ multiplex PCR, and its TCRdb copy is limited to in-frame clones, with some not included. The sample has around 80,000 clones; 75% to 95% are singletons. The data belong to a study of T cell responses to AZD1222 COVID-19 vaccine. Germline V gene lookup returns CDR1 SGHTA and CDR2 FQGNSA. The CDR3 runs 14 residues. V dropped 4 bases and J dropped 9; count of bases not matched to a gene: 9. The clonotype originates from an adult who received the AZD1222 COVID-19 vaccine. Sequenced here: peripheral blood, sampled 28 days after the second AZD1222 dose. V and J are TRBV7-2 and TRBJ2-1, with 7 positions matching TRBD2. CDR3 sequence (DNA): TGTGCCAGCAGCTCCCCGGGACTATTCCGTGAGCAGTTCTTC. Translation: CASSSPGLFREQFF.